These 20 T cell receptor beta chains originate from one sample sequenced in a study of CD8 T cells in Susac syndrome. Random hexamers were used to reverse transcribe the RNA input (about 0.5 to 1 ug). TCRdb re-called the immunoSEQ multiplex PCR reads through MiXCR, storing one row per CDR3 protein. The table has a few hundred thousand distinct CDR3 sequences, around 95% seen once. Material: CD4+ T cells from PBMCs. The receptors come from a human donor with multiple sclerosis.

The chain has TRBV27 and TRBJ2-1, with 9 bases fitting TRBD2. With V trimmed by 3 bases and J by 7 bases, 7 bases remained unmatched. The length of the CDR3 is 15 residues. Per the germline V gene, CDR1 is MNHEY and CDR2 is SMNVEV (reference sequence). CDR3 nucleotides: TGTGCCAGCAGTTTGGATAGCGGGAGATGGAATGAGCAGTTCTTC. Protein: CASSLDSGRWNEQFF.

The V and J genes are TRBV4-2 and TRBJ2-3; 11 bases match TRBD2. Per germline, CDR1 LGHNA and CDR2 YNFKEQ. The CDR3 is 16 residues long. After removal of 0 bases from V and 5 bases from J, the junction contained 4 bases not matched to a gene. The CDR3 coding sequence is TGTGCCAGCAGCCAAGATAGCGGGGGGGCATTAGATACGCAGTATTTT. It specifies CASSQDSGGALDTQYF.

This chain links TRBV2 with TRBJ1-2; TRBD1 agrees at 8 bases. J lost 2 bases, V lost 6 bases, and 8 bases had no gene match. This CDR3 is built from 15 residues. Germline V gives CDR1 SNHLY, CDR2 FYNNEI. CDR3 DNA: TGTGCCAGCAGGGATTCAGGGGGCGCAAACTATGGCTACACCTTC. This sequence encodes CASRDSGGANYGYTF.

This rearrangement joins TRBV21-1 to TRBJ2-2; TRBD1, the table's D call, was not compared with the DNA. TRBV21-1 is labeled a pseudogene. This CDR3 is 19 amino acids long. The CDR3: CASSKEISGTGGNTGELFF. The CDR3 DNA follows: TGTGCCAGCAGCAAAGAGATCTCCGGGACAGGGGGCAACACCGGGGAGCTGTTTTTT.

V gene TRBV20-1 combines with J gene TRBJ1-1; possibly TRBD1 for D (6 bases). The V end lost 4 bases, the J end lost 2 bases, and 11 bases lay between the germline ends. The CDR3 length is 13 residues. Germline loops: CDR1 DFQATT, CDR2 SNEGSKA (reference sequence). The DNA of the CDR3 is TGCAGTGCTATGGGGGCGGGAAACACTGAAGCTTTCTTT. Amino acids: CSAMGAGNTEAFF.

The J gene is TRBJ1-1, the V gene TRBV9; no definite D call. The V end was cut by 0 bases, the J end by 8 bases, with 14 bases between. This CDR3 has 14 amino acids. The germline V gene encodes CDR1 SGDLS and CDR2 YYNGEE. The CDR3 DNA follows: TGTGCCAGCAGCGTAGCTAATGATCGCGGGGAAGCTTTCTTT. The encoded protein is CASSVANDRGEAFF.

The chain recombines TRBV19 with TRBJ2-6; possibly TRBD1 for D (5 bases). CDR1 is LNHDA, CDR2 SQIVND, per germline (reference sequence). CDR3 size: 14 residues. Trimming took off 4 bases at V and 4 bases at J, with 8 bases between the two ends. The CDR3: CASSTGPGANVLTF. As DNA, the CDR3 is TGTGCCAGTAGTACAGGGCCCGGGGCCAACGTCCTGACTTTC.

The chain employs TRBV29-1 and TRBJ1-2; tentatively, D is TRBD1 (6 bases). The ends were cut back, 1 base at V and 0 bases at J, with 9 bases in the middle. The germline V gene encodes CDR1 SQVTM and CDR2 ANQGSEA. This CDR3 is 14 amino acids long. For the CDR3, the DNA is TGCAGCGTTGAAGGGAGGGGGTCTAACTATGGCTACACCTTC. Its protein product is CSVEGRGSNYGYTF.

This chain links TRBV27 with TRBJ1-2; a weak D match, TRBD1 (6 bases). Germline V gives CDR1 MNHEY, CDR2 SMNVEV (reference sequence). The CDR3 consists of 14 residues. Trimming pared 1 base from V and 5 bases from J, leaving 11 bases between. The DNA of the CDR3 is TGTGCCAGCAGTTTATTACCAGGGGTTTATGGCTACACCTTC. Translation: CASSLLPGVYGYTF.

This clonotype was picked up one time. V is TRBV7-6 and J is TRBJ2-7; D is undetermined. Germline-derived CDR1 and CDR2 are SGHVS and FNYEAQ. This CDR3 has 12 residues. Trimming left V 4 bases short and J 3 bases short, with 7 bases between. The chain's CDR3 is CASSSWGYEQYF. As DNA, the CDR3 is TGTGCCAGCAGCTCTTGGGGCTACGAGCAGTACTTC.

The chain joins TRBV15 to TRBJ1-2, with 7 bases identical to TRBD1. The CDR3 sequence is 15 residues long. The V gene end was trimmed by 0 bases and the J gene end by 3 bases; junction bases not matched to a gene: 4. Germline CDR1 LNHNV, CDR2 YYDKDF (reference sequence). The CDR3 reads CATSRDRGTDYGYTF. CDR3 DNA sequence: TGTGCCACCAGCAGAGATCGCGGGACAGACTATGGCTACACCTTC.

J is TRBJ1-1 and V is TRBV12-5, with 7 bases matching TRBD1. CDR1 and CDR2 from the germline V gene are LGHNT and FRNRAP. Germline trimming cut 0 bases from V and 1 base from J; bases unmatched to any gene: 2. CDR3 size: 15 residues. CDR3 loop: CASGLVRDRNTEAFF. The CDR3 DNA reads as TGTGCTAGTGGTTTGGTAAGGGACAGGAACACTGAAGCTTTCTTT.

CDR3 DNA sequence: TGTGCCAGCAGCACCAGACAGGGAGCTAATGAAAAACTGTTTTTT. Translating it yields CASSTRQGANEKLFF. This rearrangement joins TRBV3-1 to TRBJ1-4; 7 nucleotides align to TRBD1. The germline V gene has CDR1 LGHDT and CDR2 YNNKEL (reference sequence). J lost 3 bases, V lost 5 bases, and 6 bases had no gene match. The CDR3 extends over 15 amino acids.

The chain couples TRBV5-1 to TRBJ1-2, with 9 positions matching TRBD1. Germline CDR1 reads SGHRS; CDR2 reads YFSETQ. With V trimmed by 0 bases and J by 2 bases, 5 bases remained unmatched. The CDR3 runs to 16 residues. CDR3 residues: CASSLARDRANYGYTF. The CDR3 bases are TGCGCCAGCAGCTTGGCCCGGGACAGGGCCAACTATGGCTACACCTTC. Full variable domain (rest looked up from reference TRBV5-1 and TRBJ1-2): KAGVTQTPRYLIKTRGQQVTLSCSPISGHRSVSWYQQTPGQGLQFLFEYFSETQRNKGNFPGRFSGRQFSNSRSEMNVSTLELGDSALYLCASSLARDRANYGYTFGSGTRLTVV.

DNA of the CDR3: TGTGCCAGCAGCCAAGAAAGAGCATCTGGGGCCAACGTCCTGACTTTC. Amino acid sequence: CASSQERASGANVLTF. V and J are TRBV4-2 and TRBJ2-6; D gene unclear. Trimming took 0 bases from V and 1 from J, leaving 7 bases between them. CDR3 size: 16 residues. In germline, CDR1 is LGHNA, CDR2 YNFKEQ.

The chain recombines TRBV20-1 with TRBJ1-3; 8 positions agree with TRBD1. Germline CDR1 and CDR2: DFQATT and SNEGSKA (reference sequence). The J segment lost 4 bases and the V segment lost 1 base, leaving 9 bases of the junction unmatched. CDR3 length: 16 residues. The CDR3 DNA is TGCAGTGCTAGAGGAGGTTCAGGGGGCTTCGGAAACACCATATATTTT. Its translation is CSARGGSGGFGNTIYF.

V and J are TRBV12-3 or TRBV12-4 and TRBJ2-7; TRBD2 aligns across 8 bases. V was pared by 6 bases and J by 2 bases, with 6 bases of the junction left unmatched. The CDR3 covers 14 residues. The CDR3 region is CASRPTGRAYEQYF. The CDR3 nucleotides are TGTGCCAGCAGACCCACCGGGAGGGCCTACGAGCAGTACTTC.

J is TRBJ1-4 and V is TRBV20-1; D is uncertain. Germline CDR1 reads DFQATT; CDR2 reads SNEGSKA (reference sequence). Trimming took 1 base from V and 8 from J, leaving 14 bases between them. The CDR3 has 14 amino acids. CDR3 amino acids: CSARVMSSEEKLFF. CDR3 DNA: TGCAGTGCTAGAGTCATGTCGTCGGAGGAAAAACTGTTTTTT.

This chain links TRBV30 with TRBJ1-1; tentatively, D is TRBD1 (5 bases). The ends were cut back, 2 bases at V and 4 bases at J, with 11 bases in the middle. The CDR3 has 13 amino acids. Germline V gives CDR1 GTSNPN, CDR2 SVGIG (reference sequence). Here the CDR3 reads CAWSSTGFTEAFF. DNA of the CDR3: TGTGCCTGGAGTAGCACAGGCTTCACTGAAGCTTTCTTT.

This clonotype showed up just once. The CDR3 DNA sequence: TGCAGTGCTAGTCTCCTAGGGATAGCCAAAAACATTCAGTACTTC. Its translation: CSASLLGIAKNIQYF. V is TRBV20-1 and J is TRBJ2-4; D gene unclear. The CDR3 is 15 residues long. The germline V gene has CDR1 DFQATT and CDR2 SNEGSKA (reference sequence). Trimming removed 3 bases from V and 0 bases from J, with 12 bases in between.